This section outlines one T cell receptor (beta chain) sequence together with its context. Its binding antigen is unknown. Base qualities are not at hand, and no much larger clone is one base apart. This entry comes from a study of T cell responses to AZD1222 COVID-19 vaccine (dated by TCRdb to the early 2020s). Looking at the study overall: A total of approximately 240 trial participants underwent TCR sequencing, of whom 207 had received two doses of AZD1222 and 26 had received two doses of the MenACWY control vaccine. Trial participants were enrolled into age subgroups of 18-55, 56-69 and 70-plus years, which contained around 150, 28 and 57 TCR-sequenced participants, respectively. What the research found in general, with its limitations: A significant rise in spike-specific TCR breadth and depth was observed after two AZD1222 doses relative to day 0 and relative to MenACWY recipients. The whole spike protein was spanned by vaccine-associated CD4 TCRs, and dominant responses were seen in regions 160-218 and 743-854. Participants were mostly white British, with more females than males. The authors suggested clonal diversity may have been underestimated. Because no day 14 peak-response samples were available, the repertoires could be characterized only after the peak T cell response. Conclusions about previously exposed vaccinees are limited, since just five to seven AZD1222 recipients were seropositive for SARS-CoV-2 at baseline. The 56-69-year group was small, and its depth increase did not reach significance, likely because of low power. Epitopes outside the regions mutated in the B.1.351 and B.1.1.7 variants were reportedly recognized by nearly half of the unique spike-specific TCRs.

Explained via the paper, the time point label denotes: about 28 days (+/-7) after the second vaccine dose. AZD1222 recipients with second doses at about 4 weeks or about 12 weeks were pooled, because spike-specific TCR depth and breadth did not differ between schedules. Vaccinee samples were obtained from the UK trials COV001 and COV002, which included a single-blind randomized controlled phase 2/3 trial of AZD1222 (ChAdOx1 nCoV-19) in healthy adults. For TCRbeta chain sequencing, PBMC samples from trial participants were taken at day 0 and at day 28 after the second dose. According to the germline V gene (reference sequence), CDR1 reads LNHDA and CDR2 reads SQIVND. After removal of 3 bases from V and 7 bases from J, the junction retains 5 bases not matched to a gene. The CDR3 runs 14 residues from the cysteine to the phenylalanine. Solely the CDR3 DNA is kept, with 42 bases framed from the first base.

The CDR3 regions of human TCRbeta chains were subjected to immunosequencing. For the original study's pipeline: TCRs in the repertoires were compared against a reference library of SARS-CoV-2-specific TCRs that had been generated with the MIRA antigen-specificity platform. Breadth was defined as the fraction of unique TCRs that were SARS-CoV-2-associated. Depth was defined as the fraction of total T cells that were SARS-CoV-2-associated. Using the MIRA data, each spike-specific TCR was mapped to the spike region that the TCR reacts to and placed in a CD4 or CD8 class. Log10-transformed breadth and depth values were compared by one-way ANOVA with Sidak's multiple comparisons tests. Drawn from immuneACCESS, this table holds only the in-frame rearrangements with V and J called that TCRdb kept. Clones are partly lost; checked studies trace under half to an unresolved V gene and leave the rest unexplained. The D gene and trimming were derived from the DNA, and the V and J assignments and clone size from that table. A total of approximately 100,000 clones appear in this sample, around 87% of them only once. Roughly a tenth of the sample goes to the ten largest clones.

Sequencing was performed on peripheral blood, taken 28 days after the second AZD1222 dose. The sequence joins TRBV19 to TRBJ1-4; 7 central bases correspond to TRBD1. This TCR was sampled from an adult who received the AZD1222 COVID-19 vaccine. The sequenced DNA: TGTGCCAGTAGTATTCGCAGGGGGATTGAAAAACTGTTTTTT. It encodes CASSIRRGIEKLFF.